Listed below are T cell receptor beta chains from one sample, sequenced in a study of cytomegalovirus exposure and HLA in healthy donors. Only in-frame clones appear in the TCRdb table, and some are missing; sequencing was by immunoSEQ multiplex PCR. The data contain roughly 100,000 clones, approximately 82% of them singletons. Sequenced material: PBMCs. These receptors came from a man in his forties in good health and CMV-seropositive. Each CDR3 is given with its conserved first and last residue. A D gene is named only where the DNA matches it firmly. For some rows the clone size is stated as once, few or many, or as a class when expanded; others skip it.

>TRBV9|TRBJ2-1|TRBD1|once
TGTGCCAGCAGCTCCGGGACAGACAATGAGCAGTTCTTC
CASSSGTDNEQFF
>TRBV7-9|TRBJ2-3|TRBD2|NA
TGTGCCAGCAGCTTAAGATGGGCGGGAGAGGCAGATACGCAGTATTTT
CASSLRWAGEADTQYF
>TRBV7-9|TRBJ2-7|TRBD1|NA
TGTGCCAGCAGCCAAACAGGGGGCACCTACGAGCAGTACTTC
CASSQTGGTYEQYF
>TRBV6-5|TRBJ1-3|NA|NA
TGTGCCAGCAGTGCTACGGGACTAAGTGGAAACACCATATATTTT
CASSATGLSGNTIYF
>TRBV30|TRBJ1-2|NA|few
TGTGCCTGGAGTGCACGAGCGGGGGATGGCTACACCTTC
CAWSARAGDGYTF
>TRBV5-8|TRBJ2-6|NA|NA
TGTGCCAGCAATCGTCCTGCGCCTGGGGCCAACGTCCTGACTTTC
CASNRPAPGANVLTF
>TRBV21-1|TRBJ2-1|NA|NA
TGTGCCGGATTGGGGGCGAACGGACTAGCGTCAAATGAGCAGTTCTTC
CAGLGANGLASNEQFF
>TRBV4-3|TRBJ2-7|TRBD1|once
TGCGCCAGCAGCCAAGTTACAGGGGTCTACGAGCAGTACTTC
CASSQVTGVYEQYF
>TRBV6-6|TRBJ2-3|TRBD2|medium-sized
TGTGCCAGCAGTTACTCAACTAGCGGTATAGATACGCAGTATTTT
CASSYSTSGIDTQYF
>TRBV6-6|TRBJ1-2|NA|NA
TGTGCCAGCAGCATGCAGGGCCCGGGCTATGGCTACACCTTC
CASSMQGPGYGYTF
>TRBV5-1|TRBJ2-7|TRBD1|NA
TGCGCCAGCAGCACGGGACAGGGCTACGAGCAGTACTTC
CASSTGQGYEQYF
>TRBV5-5|TRBJ1-1|NA|NA
TGTGCCAGCACTTTCACGGGGACTGAAGCTTTCTTT
CASTFTGTEAFF
>TRBV27|TRBJ1-2|NA|NA
TGTGCCAGCAGTTTATCAGCAGGGTACCATGGCTACACCTTC
CASSLSAGYHGYTF
>TRBV6-1|TRBJ1-5|NA|NA
TGTGCCAGCAGTCGCAGGGCATCACAGCCCCAGCATTTT
CASSRRASQPQHF